The 3 T cell receptor beta chains reported below all come from one sample, sequenced in a study of cytomegalovirus exposure and HLA in healthy donors. Using immunoSEQ multiplex PCR, the repertoire was profiled, and TCRdb retains in-frame clones only, with some absent. The data contain some 250,000 clones, around 88% of them singletons. The sample consisted of PBMCs. The source is a woman between 25 and 40 years old in good health and CMV-seropositive.

CDR3 loop: CASKRGTGRQPQHF. In nucleotides, the CDR3 is TGTGCCAGCAAACGCGGGACAGGGCGTCAGCCCCAGCATTTT. The chain uses TRBV28 and TRBJ1-5, with 9 bases matching TRBD1. The CDR3 is 14 amino acids. J gave up 6 bases and V 7 bases, and 7 bases lay outside the gene matches. The V gene's germline CDR1 is MDHEN and CDR2 SYDVKM. The variable domain in full, with the rest retrieved from reference TRBV28 and TRBJ1-5, is DVKVTQSSRYLVKRTGEKVFLECVQDMDHENMFWYRQDPGLGLRLIYFSYDVKMKEKGDIPEGYSVSREKKERFSLILESASTNQTSMYLCASKRGTGRQPQHFGDGTRLSIL.

J is TRBJ1-2 and V is TRBV5-4, with 8 bases aligning to TRBD1. There are 16 residues in the CDR3. V lost 2 bases, J lost 4 bases, and 10 bases stayed unmatched. The germline V gene has CDR1 SGHNT and CDR2 YYREEE (reference sequence). DNA for the CDR3: TGTGCCAGCAGCTTATTTCCCCCCAGGGGGCTCTATGGCTACACCTTC. Residues: CASSLFPPRGLYGYTF.

The chain combines TRBV21-1 with TRBJ2-5; the table's D call of TRBD2 was not tested on the DNA. TRBV21-1 is designated a pseudogene. CDR3 length equals 18 residues. The CDR3 sequence is CASSKVVRTSGSQETQYF. The CDR3 nucleotides read TGTGCCAGCAGCAAAGTTGTTCGGACTAGCGGGTCCCAAGAGACCCAGTACTTC.